The rows below give T cell receptor beta chains drawn from one sample of a study of beta chain features in type 1 diabetes. Assay used: immunoSEQ multiplex PCR; TCRdb lists only in-frame clones, some missing. This sample yields about 300,000 clones, of which around 7.8% are seen a single time; roughly 1% belongs to the top ten. Material: central memory CD4+ T cells from blood. These TCRs come from a woman between 18 and 30 years old in good health. The conserved cysteine and the conserved F or W are not part of the CDR3 here.

cdr3_aa j_call v_call
ASSTEGYTEAF TRBJ1-1 TRBV6-6
ASSPRQVSLARYGYT TRBJ1-2 TRBV7-2
ASGQPPGNEQF TRBJ2-1 TRBV21-1
ASNKEGPRNYGYT TRBJ1-2 TRBV7-2
ASSQEFATRVWADLTNEKLF TRBJ1-4 TRBV4-2
ASSLGTAGANSPLH TRBJ1-6 TRBV7-2
ASSFAGAEKLF TRBJ1-4 TRBV25-1
ASSPARTGPGGAKNIQY TRBJ2-4 TRBV4-1
ASSVGGASDYGYT TRBJ1-2 TRBV28
ASSTGTGEETQY TRBJ2-5 TRBV5-1
ASSPPIAGGVDEQF TRBJ2-1 TRBV7-2
ASSPGGGETQY TRBJ2-5 TRBV18
ASSRRRGDTDTQY TRBJ2-3 TRBV7-2
ASSQMGRTSNQPQH TRBJ1-5 TRBV4-1
ASSVEASLNQPQH TRBJ1-5 TRBV9
ASSEQLMSGYT TRBJ1-2 TRBV2